This T cell receptor beta chain originates from a study of T cell repertoires in cytomegalovirus infection (dated by TCRdb to the late 2010s). As for the study more broadly: Donor HLA type was relevant to the analysis, as public TCR beta signatures indicated carriage of CMV infection together with the matching HLA type.

The full study reports these points: In the ex vivo response, HLA-C-restricted CMV-specific TCR beta clonotypes were dominant, and in two of eight donors the single most frequent clonotype came from this HLA-C-restricted group. Carriers of CMV infection plus the relevant HLA type were discriminated by the cumulative frequency of public TCR beta family members in the study cohort and in an independent roughly 370-donor cohort.

TCRdb lists the instrument as Illumina HiSeq 1500. TCRdb reprocessed the public reads (quality trimming at Q25 with fastp, clone calling with MiXCR) and kept in-frame beta chains. All rows with the same CDR3 protein become a single entry with the most common DNA and genes. This sample comprises nearly 550,000 distinct CDR3 sequences, about 15% of them detected only once. Around 25% of the sample belongs to the ten largest clones. This clonotype was seen ten or more times. The antigen it recognizes is unknown. No base quality values were provided; no much bigger clone lies one nucleotide off. The germline V gene supplies CDR1 SGHVS and CDR2 FQNEAQ. V loses 0 bases of germline sequence and J loses 4 bases, and the interval between the two ends is 13 bases. CDR3 length: 16 amino acids, cysteine to phenylalanine. Only CDR3 DNA remains: 48 bases, in frame from the first base.

The chain joins TRBV7-8 to TRBJ1-5; TRBD1 could be the D gene, as 5 bases match. This TCR came from a human donor in good health (CMV status not recorded). Some clones in this sample may be carry-over from other donors' samples. Sequencing was carried out using CD8+ T cells from PBMCs. The DNA sequence follows: TGTGCCAGCAGCTTAGCTGACGGGGCAGGGAATCAGCCCCAGCATTTT. This gives the protein CASSLADGAGNQPQHF.